Each of the 25 T cell receptor beta chains below was sequenced from the same sample in a study of regulatory T cells in long-lasting Graves disease listed by TCRdb under 2021. The label giving this sample's time point can be read as: newly diagnosed GD, antithyroid drugs for less than 3 months. RNA was extracted from PBMCs in TRIzol for both TCR sequencing and RNA sequencing. The library was built by means of multiplex PCR. Instrument used: Illumina HiSeq 4000. iRepertoire HTBI primers and Arm-PCR amplification of CDR3 regions were used to construct TCR beta libraries. TCRdb's own reprocessing of the public reads used fastp at Q25 and MiXCR and kept productive beta chains. Rows are combined by CDR3 protein, so each entry shows the most common genes and DNA. This sample lists roughly 520,000 distinct CDR3 sequences; about 12% were detected once. 8% to 10% of the sample comes from the top ten. This sample also appeared in a second study, on T cells in Graves' hyperthyroidism and ophthalmopathy.

Specimen: peripheral blood mononuclear cells (PBMCs), collected at new diagnosis, from a patient treated with antithyroid drugs. Source of these receptors: a woman in her 30s with Graves disease. Donor details come from another sample of the same person, matched by shared clones.

The sample holds many counts of this clonotype. CDR3 coding DNA: TGTGCCAGCAGCCCCCGGAAGGAGGTCACCCCGGAGACCCAGTACTTC. Translation: CASSPRKEVTPETQYF. The V and J genes are TRBV3-1 and TRBJ2-5; tentative D call: TRBD2 (5 bases). This CDR3 has 16 residues. Germline V gives CDR1 LGHDT, CDR2 YNNKEL (reference sequence). V was clipped by 4 bases and J by 5 bases, with 20 bases between them.

CDR3 coding DNA: TGTGCCACCAGTGGCCCCGGGTCGGCCACCTACGAGCAGTACTTC. This codes for CATSGPGSATYEQYF. The chain joins TRBV24-1 to TRBJ2-7; D ambiguous. The CDR3 extends over 15 amino acids. Germline lookup yields CDR1 KGHDR and CDR2 SFDVKD. Trimming removed 5 bases at V and 2 bases at J, with 15 bases between.

This clonotype was seen repeatedly, ten times or more. The V call is TRBV7-9, the J call TRBJ2-7, with D perhaps TRBD2 (5 bases). This CDR3 spans 15 amino acids. V lost 5 bases to trimming and J lost 2 bases, with 16 bases between them. Germline CDR1 is SEHNR and CDR2 is FQNEAQ (reference sequence). CDR3 nucleotide sequence: TGTGCCAGCAGCCCCGAGACTAAACCGCCCTACGAGCAGTACTTC. Its translation: CASSPETKPPYEQYF.

This clonotype was picked up many times. The V call is TRBV7-2, the J call TRBJ2-7, with TRBD2 matching 12 bases. V shed 1 base, J shed 4 bases, and the junction held 5 bases outside the gene matches. The CDR3 has 16 amino acids. Germline V CDR1 and CDR2: SGHTA, FQGNSA. CDR3 residues: CASSLELAGGAYEQYF. Here the CDR3 DNA reads TGTGCCAGCAGCTTAGAACTAGCGGGAGGCGCGTACGAGCAGTACTTC.

Ten or more counts support this clonotype. J is TRBJ2-7 and V is TRBV6-1; 8 bases match TRBD1. Germline V gene sequence: CDR1 MNHNS, CDR2 SASEGT. Unmatched junction bases numbered 9, after V lost 10 bases and J lost 4 bases. The CDR3 totals 13 residues. The CDR3 protein is CATEDRVWYEQYF. The CDR3 nucleotides read TGTGCCACAGAGGACAGGGTTTGGTACGAGCAGTACTTC.

CDR3: CASQLRGRGTEAFF. The CDR3 nucleotides are TGTGCCAGCCAACTCAGGGGGCGCGGCACTGAAGCTTTCTTT. V usage is TRBV4-2 and J usage is TRBJ1-1; 8 bases are shared with TRBD1. The CDR3 is made up of 14 amino acids. J lost 4 bases, V lost 8 bases, and 9 bases had no gene match. Per the germline V gene, CDR1 is LGHNA and CDR2 is YNFKEQ.

This clonotype was detected ten times or more. V and J are TRBV14 and TRBJ2-2; TRBD1 matches 7 bases. The V gene end was trimmed by 1 base and the J gene end by 7 bases; junction bases not matched to a gene: 6. Per the germline V gene, CDR1 is SGHDN and CDR2 is FVKESK. The length of the CDR3 is 15 residues. The CDR3 region is CASSQVPRQGGELFF. The CDR3 DNA is TGTGCCAGCAGCCAAGTGCCCCGACAGGGCGGGGAGCTGTTTTTT.

About this clonotype: This sequence may be a read error, since a much larger clone differs from it by one base. The chain combines TRBV30 with TRBJ1-1; unclear D gene. This CDR3 is 11 amino acids long. Germline CDR1 GTSNPN, CDR2 SVGIG (reference sequence). Written as DNA, the CDR3 is TGTGCCTGGAGTGAAAACACTGATGCTTTCTTT. Amino acids: CAWSENTDAFF.

The V gene is TRBV7-9, the J gene TRBJ1-2; the match to TRBD1 covers 7 bases. This CDR3 comprises 14 residues. Germline V gives CDR1 SEHNR, CDR2 FQNEAQ (reference sequence). V was pared by 5 bases and J by 1 base, with 4 bases of the junction left unmatched. The CDR3 DNA reads as TGTGCCAGCAGCCATTACAGGGGTAACTATGGCTACACCTTC. This translates into CASSHYRGNYGYTF.

This clonotype has more than one count but fewer than ten. This chain links TRBV19 with TRBJ2-7; 8 nucleotides line up with TRBD1. Germline lookup yields CDR1 LNHDA and CDR2 SQIVND (reference sequence). V was clipped by 6 bases and J by 0 bases; unmatched bases: 10. The CDR3 runs to 16 residues. In DNA form, the CDR3 reads TGTGCCAGTAGCCCGCTATATCAGGGGGCCTCCTACGAGCAGTACTTC. Encoded protein: CASSPLYQGASYEQYF.

In its sample, this clonotype was seen many times. The chain recombines TRBV2 with TRBJ2-1; D is uncertain. The V gene lost 4 bases and the J gene lost 0 bases, with 13 bases spanning the gap. The germline gives CDR1 SNHLY, CDR2 FYNNEI. The length of the CDR3 is 16 residues. CDR3 protein: CASSVLTLSSYNEQFF. In nucleotides, the CDR3 is TGTGCCAGCAGTGTACTCACCCTTAGCTCCTACAATGAGCAGTTCTTC.

The rearrangement joins TRBV5-1 to TRBJ2-1, with TRBD2 matching over 8 bases. The J segment lost 0 bases and the V segment lost 5 bases, leaving 7 bases of the junction unmatched. Germline V gives CDR1 SGHRS, CDR2 YFSETQ. The CDR3 extends over 16 amino acids. This CDR3 reads CASSSIAGSSYNEQFF. Here the CDR3 DNA reads TGCGCCAGCAGTTCTATAGCGGGGAGCTCCTACAATGAGCAGTTCTTC.

CDR3 amino acids: CASSFGANSYEQYF. The CDR3 DNA sequence: TGTGCCAGCAGCTTCGGGGCAAACTCCTACGAGCAGTACTTC. The chain employs TRBV11-2 and TRBJ2-7, with D tentatively TRBD1 or TRBD2 (5 bases each). The germline V and J ends were trimmed by 3 bases and 0 bases, with 9 bases remaining between them. Per germline, CDR1 SGHAT and CDR2 FQNNGV. CDR3 length equals 14 residues.

This clonotype appeared a few times. V and J are TRBV3-1 and TRBJ1-1; D unresolved. The ends were cut back, 1 base at V and 11 bases at J, with 11 bases in the middle. Germline V CDR1 and CDR2: LGHDT, YNNKEL (reference sequence). The CDR3 sequence is 12 residues long. The CDR3 is CASSQAQTLAFF. The CDR3 DNA sequence: TGTGCCAGCAGCCAAGCACAGACCCTCGCTTTCTTT.

This clonotype has at least ten counts. The V call is TRBV2, the J call TRBJ2-6; D possibly corresponds to TRBD2 (6 bases). The V end was cut by 2 bases, the J end by 2 bases, with 7 bases between. The CDR3 length is 15 residues. The germline V gene has CDR1 SNHLY and CDR2 FYNNEI. The DNA for the CDR3 is TGTGCCAGCAGTGAATGGGGGGCTGGGGCCAACGTCCTGACTTTC. Amino acid sequence: CASSEWGAGANVLTF.

This clonotype has ten or more counts. This chain uses TRBV27 with TRBJ2-5, with D possibly TRBD2 on 7 matching bases. Trimming cost V 7 bases and J 1 base, with 25 bases left between them. From germline, CDR1 is MNHEY and CDR2 SMNVEV (reference sequence). CDR3 size: 18 residues. The CDR3: CASTQWGASGPSQETQYF. In DNA, the CDR3 is TGTGCCAGCACCCAATGGGGGGCTAGCGGACCCTCCCAAGAGACCCAGTACTTC.

This clonotype has ten or more counts. V is TRBV12-3 or TRBV12-4 and J is TRBJ1-2; TRBD1 agrees at 9 bases. With 7 bases clipped from V and 2 bases from J, the junction kept 8 bases outside the gene matches. The CDR3 runs to 15 residues. CDR3 region: CASNLLGQGNYGYTF. Here the CDR3 DNA reads TGTGCCAGCAATCTACTTGGACAGGGGAACTATGGCTACACCTTC.

This clonotype was recorded at least ten times. CDR3 region: CASSEIQQQVYEQYF. CDR3 nucleotide sequence: TGTGCCAGCAGTGAAATCCAGCAGCAAGTATACGAGCAGTACTTC. This chain uses TRBV2 with TRBJ2-7, with D unresolved. Per germline, CDR1 SNHLY and CDR2 FYNNEI. The CDR3 consists of 15 residues. The ends were cut back, 2 bases at V and 4 bases at J, with 15 bases in the middle.

The chain uses TRBV5-6 and TRBJ1-1, with 7 bases aligning to TRBD1. The V gene end was trimmed by 4 bases and the J gene end by 3 bases; junction bases not matched to a gene: 12. CDR3 length equals 16 residues. In germline, CDR1 is SGHDT, CDR2 YYEEEE. Written as DNA, the CDR3 is TGTGCCAGCAGCCTCCGCCCGAGACAGGGCCACACTGAAGCTTTCTTT. Its translation is CASSLRPRQGHTEAFF.

Many counts were recorded for this clonotype. This sequence joins TRBV6-1 and TRBJ2-6, with 8 bases fitting TRBD1. The CDR3 consists of 16 residues. Germline CDR1 reads MNHNS; CDR2 reads SASEGT. V lost 8 bases to trimming and J lost 2 bases; unmatched junction nucleotides: 8. The CDR3 region is CASLPAGGAGANVLTF. The CDR3 DNA sequence: TGTGCCAGCCTCCCCGCAGGGGGCGCTGGGGCCAACGTCCTGACTTTC.

This clonotype has just a few counts. This chain connects TRBV7-3 to TRBJ2-3; D is possibly TRBD1 (6 bases). Germline CDR1 SGHTA, CDR2 FQGTGA. V dropped 4 bases and J dropped 3 bases, with 14 bases sitting between them. CDR3 size: 15 residues. The DNA of the CDR3 is TGTGCCAGCAGCTCGGGACACCTTTTGACAGATACGCAGTATTTT. This gives the protein CASSSGHLLTDTQYF.

In this sample, this clonotype turned up many times. The V and J genes are TRBV2 and TRBJ1-6; D is possibly TRBD1 (5 bases). The CDR3 length is 15 residues. The germline V and J ends were trimmed by 0 bases and 7 bases, with 10 bases remaining between them. Germline V gives CDR1 SNHLY, CDR2 FYNNEI. The CDR3 sequence is CASSEAGVINSPLHF. Here the CDR3 DNA reads TGTGCCAGCAGTGAAGCGGGGGTGATCAATTCACCCCTCCACTTT.

This chain joins TRBV4-3 and TRBJ2-1, with TRBD2 identical over 8 bases. Germline CDR1 is LGHNA and CDR2 is YSLEER. CDR3 length equals 16 residues. Unmatched junction bases numbered 7, after V lost 0 bases and J lost 6 bases. The CDR3 sequence: CASSQDSGALGNEQFF. The DNA for the CDR3 is TGCGCCAGCAGCCAAGATAGCGGGGCGCTCGGCAATGAGCAGTTCTTC.

V is TRBV27 and J is TRBJ1-4, with D uncertain. Trimming stripped 5 bases from V and 7 bases from J, with 11 bases between. Germline V gene data show CDR1 as MNHEY and CDR2 as SMNVEV (reference sequence). The CDR3 spans 13 residues. DNA of the CDR3: TGTGCCAGCAGTCCCCTCAATAGTGAAAAACTGTTTTTT. The encoded protein is CASSPLNSEKLFF.

The genes are TRBV20-1 and TRBJ1-1; D is undetermined. The germline V gene has CDR1 DFQATT and CDR2 SNEGSKA (reference sequence). CDR3 length: 12 residues. V shed 3 bases and J shed 7 bases, with 12 bases lying between them. The chain's CDR3 is CSASFVTGEAFF. In DNA form, the CDR3 reads TGCAGTGCTAGTTTTGTCACCGGTGAAGCTTTCTTT.